The 10 T cell receptor beta chains given below trace back to one sample, sequenced in a study of beta chain features in type 1 diabetes. Reverse transcribing all isolated RNA meant expressed TCRB transcripts were sequenced. TCRdb keeps only in-frame clones here, not all; method: immunoSEQ multiplex PCR. The sample lists hundreds of thousands of clones, about 15% occurring once. The sequenced sample consisted of central memory CD4+ T cells from blood. The receptors were gathered from a man aged 25 to 40 in good health.

This clone occurred a few times. The chain is built from TRBV6-6 and TRBJ2-1, with 9 bases identical to TRBD1. The CDR3 sequence is 14 residues long. Per germline, CDR1 MNHNY and CDR2 SVGAGI (reference sequence). V was pared by 3 bases and J by 12 bases, with 9 bases of the junction left unmatched. This chain's CDR3 is CASSYDLGQGTQFF. CDR3 sequence (DNA): TGTGCCAGCAGTTATGATTTGGGACAGGGAACGCAGTTCTTC.

This rearrangement joins TRBV5-4 to TRBJ2-5, with unresolved D. The CDR3 totals 15 residues. The ends were cut back, 0 bases at V and 1 base at J, with 10 bases in the middle. Germline V gives CDR1 SGHNT, CDR2 YYREEE (reference sequence). The CDR3 DNA reads as TGTGCCAGCAGCTTGGGCCACGGGTCCCAAGAGACCCAGTACTTC. This gives the protein CASSLGHGSQETQYF.

This clone has more than one count but fewer than ten. The chain recombines TRBV9 with TRBJ2-2, with 10 nucleotides matching TRBD2. The CDR3 is 15 residues long. In germline, CDR1 is SGDLS, CDR2 YYNGEE. Trimming at V came to 2 bases and at J to 3 bases, leaving 1 base not matched to a gene. The CDR3 DNA follows: TGTGCCAGCAGCGTCCTAGCGGGGGACACCGGGGAGCTGTTTTTT. Translated, it gives CASSVLAGDTGELFF.

This clone was picked up many times. In nucleotides, the CDR3 is TGTGCCAGCTCAAACGGCTTCGGCAATCAGCCCCAGCATTTT. Its translation is CASSNGFGNQPQHF. V and J are TRBV18 and TRBJ1-5; D call uncertain. The CDR3 runs 14 residues. Germline assignment: CDR1 KGHSH and CDR2 LQKENI. V lost 5 bases and J lost 2, with 10 bases in between.

Only a few counts were recorded for this clone. V and J are TRBV4-2 and TRBJ1-1; no reliable D call. Germline CDR1 reads LGHNA; CDR2 reads YNFKEQ. The CDR3 is made up of 16 amino acids. The ends were cut back, 4 bases at V and 4 bases at J, with 19 bases in the middle. The CDR3 bases are TGTGCCAGCAGCCGATATCACTCGTGGCAGTTCACTGAAGCTTTCTTT. This translates into CASSRYHSWQFTEAFF.

This clone was seen only a few times. The V call is TRBV18, the J call TRBJ1-6, with 10 positions matching TRBD1. The CDR3 runs 15 residues. Germline V gene sequence: CDR1 KGHSH, CDR2 LQKENI. Trimming cost V 4 bases and J 8 bases; bases outside gene matches: 5. CDR3 region: CASSQGQGRDSPLHF. In nucleotides, the CDR3 is TGTGCCAGCTCACAGGGACAGGGGAGGGATTCACCCCTCCACTTT.

The V call is TRBV11-2, the J call TRBJ2-3; 11 bases fit TRBD2. V shed 4 bases and J 2 bases; nucleotides not matched to a gene: 5. The CDR3 sequence is 16 residues long. CDR1 is SGHAT, CDR2 FQNNGV, per germline. The CDR3 region has the DNA TGTGCCAGCAGCTCCGGACTAGCGGGTAACACAGATACGCAGTATTTT. Protein product: CASSSGLAGNTDTQYF.

Turning to this clone: This CDR3 is also generated by other DNA sequences in the sample. This sequence joins TRBV10-2 and TRBJ2-1; 9 bases are shared with TRBD2. Germline lookup yields CDR1 WSHSY and CDR2 SAAADI. The CDR3 has 16 residues. V dropped 6 bases and J dropped 6; count of bases not matched to a gene: 12. CDR3 protein: CASSPLRAGGGNEQFF. Written as DNA, the CDR3 is TGCGCCAGCAGCCCTCTTCGCGCGGGGGGGGGCAATGAGCAGTTCTTC.

V and J are TRBV6-1 and TRBJ2-7; D unclear. The V and J ends lost 6 bases and 2 bases respectively, with 11 bases between them. This CDR3 comprises 13 residues. The germline V gene encodes CDR1 MNHNS and CDR2 SASEGT. The CDR3: CASRRGLTYEQYV. In nucleotides, the CDR3 is TGTGCCAGCAGAAGAGGATTGACCTACGAGCAGTACGTC.

The gene calls are TRBV9 and TRBJ1-2, with 7 bases fitting TRBD1. CDR3 length: 15 residues. Germline V gene lookup returns CDR1 SGDLS and CDR2 YYNGEE. The V gene end was trimmed by 0 bases and the J gene end by 4 bases; junction bases not matched to a gene: 6. The DNA of the CDR3 is TGTGCCAGCAGCGTAGGAGGGGGCGGCAGCTATGGCTACACCTTC. Translated, it gives CASSVGGGGSYGYTF. Drawing the rest from reference TRBV9 and TRBJ1-2, the complete variable domain is DSGVTQTPKHLITATGQRVTLRCSPRSGDLSVYWYQQSLDQGLQFLIQYYNGEERAKGNILERFSAQQFPDLHSELNLSSLELGDSALYFCASSVGGGGSYGYTFGSGTRLTVV.